These 8 T cell receptor beta chains share one sample of origin, sequenced in a study of cytomegalovirus exposure and HLA in healthy donors. PCR was performed using 60 Vbeta and 13 Jbeta primers. Produced via immunoSEQ multiplex PCR; TCRdb's table is partial and in-frame only. The table has 150,000 to 180,000 clones, about 68% seen once. Input material: PBMCs. The receptor set was obtained from a man aged 18 to 35 in good health and CMV-seronegative.

The chain uses TRBV27 and TRBJ2-2; possible D gene TRBD1, 6 bases. The germline CDR1 and CDR2 sequences are MNHEY and SMNVEV (reference sequence). V was cut by 8 bases and J by 5 bases, with 15 bases left in between. The CDR3 consists of 14 residues. CDR3 sequence (DNA): TGTGCCAGCCAGGGGTCGGGCGATACCGGGGAGCTGTTTTTT. Translated: CASQGSGDTGELFF.

The chain combines TRBV25-1 with TRBJ1-1; tentatively, D is TRBD1 (5 bases). The germline V gene has CDR1 MGHDK and CDR2 SYGVNS. This CDR3 is 14 amino acids long. V shed 5 bases and J shed 3 bases, with 13 bases lying between them. The CDR3 is CASSSPQGYTEAFF. Here the CDR3 DNA reads TGTGCCAGCAGTAGTCCCCAGGGATACACTGAAGCTTTCTTT.

This sequence joins TRBV27 and TRBJ1-1; D is possibly TRBD1 (5 bases). V dropped 7 bases and J dropped 1 base, with 13 bases sitting between them. The CDR3 covers 14 residues. Germline assignment: CDR1 MNHEY and CDR2 SMNVEV (reference sequence). The CDR3 nucleotides are TGTGCCAGCACCCCTGCCGGGGGGAACACTGAAGCTTTCTTT. Protein: CASTPAGGNTEAFF.

This clone came up once. The V and J genes are TRBV29-1 and TRBJ2-3; D call uncertain. Trimming stripped 4 bases from V and 7 bases from J, with 9 bases between. Germline-derived CDR1 and CDR2 are SQVTM and ANQGSEA. The CDR3 extends over 11 amino acids. CDR3 DNA sequence: TGCAGCGTTGGGTCGCGCAATACGCAGTATTTT. Its protein is CSVGSRNTQYF.

The chain is built from TRBV19 and TRBJ2-3; 16 positions match TRBD2. The CDR3 length is 17 residues. CDR1 is LNHDA and CDR2 is SQIVND in the germline V gene (reference sequence). The junction had 5 bases not matched to a gene; V was cut back by 4 bases and J by 4 bases. The DNA of the CDR3 is TGTGCCAGTAGTACCGGGACTAGCGGGAGGGAGCCAGATACGCAGTATTTT. Its translation: CASSTGTSGREPDTQYF.

This chain links TRBV27 with TRBJ2-3, with D perhaps matching TRBD2 (7 bases). Trimming took 10 bases from V and 1 from J, leaving 15 bases between them. The CDR3 spans 14 residues. Germline CDR1 reads MNHEY; CDR2 reads SMNVEV (reference sequence). The CDR3 coding sequence is TGTGCCACCCGGGGGGCTAGCCGCACAGATACGCAGTATTTT. It is translated as CATRGASRTDTQYF.

V is TRBV28 and J is TRBJ2-4; the D is unclear. V lost 7 bases, J lost 9 bases, and 13 bases lay in between. Per the germline V gene, CDR1 is MDHEN and CDR2 is SYDVKM. The CDR3 loop spans 12 amino acids. The CDR3 loop is CASTRPRGIQYF. The CDR3 DNA sequence: TGTGCCAGCACTCGTCCCAGAGGCATTCAGTACTTC. Together with reference TRBV28 and TRBJ2-4, the CDR3 gives the full variable domain: DVKVTQSSRYLVKRTGEKVFLECVQDMDHENMFWYRQDPGLGLRLIYFSYDVKMKEKGDIPEGYSVSREKKERFSLILESASTNQTSMYLCASTRPRGIQYFGAGTRLSVL.

The chain links TRBV10-2 to TRBJ2-1; TRBD2 matches at 9 bases. This CDR3 region has 14 residues. Per germline, CDR1 WSHSY and CDR2 SAAADI. V lost 0 bases, J lost 6 bases, and 0 bases stayed unmatched. The CDR3 here is CASSESSGSNEQFF. CDR3 in DNA: TGCGCCAGCAGTGAGTCTAGCGGGAGCAATGAGCAGTTCTTC.